The clone carrying this T cell receptor (beta chain) showed up just once. These data originate in a study of blood T cell repertoires in COVID-19. Study-level information: The United States, Italy and Spain were the sources of the acute and convalescent COVID-19 samples. PBMCs, B-cell-depleted T cells, or T cells provided the cDNA or gDNA that made up the material.

Participants were aged about 18 to 95 years, lived in 24 US areas, and enrolled virtually. Original handling: Estimated nucleated cell counts came from reference gene primer amplification. Method: immunoSEQ multiplex PCR; TCRdb's copy keeps in-frame clones and lacks some. The V and J calls and clone size are taken from that table; D and trimming were inferred from the DNA. Of 180,000 or so clones in the sample, around four fifths are singletons; the top ten hold around 3.6%. In germline, CDR1 is MNHEY, CDR2 SVGAGI. Trimming took 4 bases from V and 1 from J, leaving 16 bases between them. The CDR3 totals 16 residues.

The chain has TRBV6-5 and TRBJ1-1; D ambiguous. The receptor's source is a woman aged 45 to 65 in a cohort exposed to, infected with or recovered from COVID-19 (not recorded which). Sequenced material: PBMCs or T cells enriched from blood (not recorded which). As DNA, the CDR3 is TGTGCCAGCAGTTTCGGGAAGTTGATGGGGAACACTGAAGCTTTCTTT. It encodes CASSFGKLMGNTEAFF.